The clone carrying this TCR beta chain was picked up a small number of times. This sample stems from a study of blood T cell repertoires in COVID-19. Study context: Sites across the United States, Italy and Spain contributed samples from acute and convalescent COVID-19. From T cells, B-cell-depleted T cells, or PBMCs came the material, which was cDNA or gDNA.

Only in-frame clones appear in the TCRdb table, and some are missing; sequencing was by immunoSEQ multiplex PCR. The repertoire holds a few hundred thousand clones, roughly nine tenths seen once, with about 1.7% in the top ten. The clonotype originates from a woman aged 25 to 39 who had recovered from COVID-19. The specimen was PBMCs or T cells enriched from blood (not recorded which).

The CDR3 here is CASSQGTGNRSPLHF. The CDR3 DNA reads TGTGCCAGCAGCCAAGGGACAGGCAACCGTTCACCCCTCCACTTT. This chain uses TRBV3-1 (or the pseudogene TRBV3-2) with TRBJ1-6, with 7 nucleotides matching TRBD1. The CDR3 is made up of 15 amino acids. Germline V gives CDR1 LGHDT, CDR2 YNNKEL (reference sequence). V shed 1 base and J 9 bases; nucleotides not matched to a gene: 6.